The entry that follows covers one T cell receptor (beta chain) sequence. Germline loops: CDR1 SGHVS, CDR2 FQNEAQ. This CDR3 region has 15 residues. V lost 6 bases and J lost 8, with 19 bases in between. The data were obtained in a study of blood T cell repertoires in COVID-19. Study information: COVID-19 samples from acute and convalescent phases originated in the United States, Italy and Spain.

Original methodology: Amplifying reference gene primers gave estimates of nucleated cell counts. The method was immunoSEQ multiplex PCR; TCRdb's version includes in-frame clones alone and lacks a portion of them. Clone size and the V and J calls come from that table; the DNA yielded D and trimming. The sample includes a few hundred thousand clones, about 86% of them seen just once. Seattle's enrolled individuals joined amid active infection and were then monitored longitudinally. The material sequenced was peripheral blood. This TCR came from a person between 65 and 80 years old with COVID-19, enrolled during active disease. The chain carries TRBV7-8 and TRBJ1-4; possibly TRBD1 for D (5 bases). CDR3 DNA sequence: TGTGCCAGCAGAAAAACCGGGACCGGGGGAGAAAAACTGTTTTTT. This translates into CASRKTGTGGEKLFF.